The 13 T cell receptor beta chains below were found in one sample sequenced in a study of shared clonotypes between healthy human individuals (dated by TCRdb to 2019 to 2021). The library was prepared using the immunoSEQ multiplex PCR assay. In its TCRdb copy, this immuneACCESS table keeps in-frame sequences only and misses some clones. Where compared with another copy, unresolved V genes explain less than half of these, and the others have no known cause. The sample contains about 510,000 clones, around 79% of them found a single time. The ten most abundant clones make up 10% to 15% of the sample. Sequencing used PBMCs. These receptors originate from a woman in her thirties or forties in good health. Some clones in this sample may be carry-over from other donors' samples.

This sequence joins TRBV6-1 and TRBJ1-5, with D unclear. This CDR3 contains 15 residues. V gave up 3 bases and J gave up 1 base, with 10 bases separating them. The germline V gene has CDR1 MNHNS and CDR2 SASEGT. The CDR3 nucleotides are TGTGCCAGCAGTGAGCAATATCAAAGCAATCAGCCCCAGCATTTT. It codes for CASSEQYQSNQPQHF.

CDR3 DNA: TGTGCCAGCAGTAGGATAAGCAATCAGCCCCAGCATTTT. Its protein product is CASSRISNQPQHF. This chain connects TRBV6-1 to TRBJ1-5, with D uncertain. The ends were cut back, 5 bases at V and 1 base at J, with 6 bases in the middle. This CDR3 spans 13 amino acids. Germline V gene data show CDR1 as MNHNS and CDR2 as SASEGT.

For this clone: One end of the junction fails to match germline, which may point to a read error. J is TRBJ1-2 and V is TRBV6-5, with D hard to call. The CDR3 is made up of 13 amino acids. Germline values: CDR1 MNHEY, CDR2 SVGAGI. The CDR3 sequence is CAISMDRDYGYTF. CDR3 DNA: TGTGCCATCAGTATGGACCGCGACTATGGCTACACCTTC.

The J gene is TRBJ2-5, the V gene TRBV29-1; 8 nucleotides line up with TRBD1. The CDR3 covers 14 residues. Germline CDR1 SQVTM, CDR2 ANQGSEA. J lost 11 bases, V lost 3 bases, and 14 bases had no gene match. DNA of the CDR3: TGCAGCGTTGACCCGGGACAGGTCCTTAGAGAGCAGTACTTC. This sequence encodes CSVDPGQVLREQYF.

The chain couples TRBV30 to TRBJ1-2; 7 nucleotides line up with TRBD1. Germline V gene data show CDR1 as GTSNPN and CDR2 as SVGIG (reference sequence). The J segment lost 4 bases and the V segment lost 5 bases, leaving 4 bases of the junction unmatched. The CDR3 consists of 12 residues. CDR3 DNA: TGTGCCTGGGACGACAGGGCCTATGGCTACACCTTC. This gives the protein CAWDDRAYGYTF.

The sample holds many counts of this clone. J is TRBJ2-7 and V is TRBV28; 7 bases match TRBD2. CDR1 and CDR2 from the germline V gene are MDHEN and SYDVKM. Unmatched junction bases numbered 18, after V lost 10 bases and J lost 3 bases. This CDR3 is 16 amino acids long. The CDR3 region is CATLPASGGRVYEQYF. DNA for the CDR3: TGTGCCACCCTCCCCGCTAGCGGAGGACGGGTCTACGAGCAGTACTTC.

The genes are TRBV30 and TRBJ1-1; no clear D gene. CDR3 length: 12 residues. V dropped 1 base and J dropped 6 bases, with 9 bases sitting between them. The germline CDR1 and CDR2 sequences are GTSNPN and SVGIG (reference sequence). The CDR3 is CAWSAEWAEAFF. The CDR3 DNA sequence: TGTGCCTGGAGTGCAGAGTGGGCTGAAGCTTTCTTT.

The chain couples TRBV10-3 to TRBJ2-7; 10 nucleotides line up with TRBD2. Trimming took 6 bases from V and 6 from J; bases not matched to a gene: 11. The CDR3 runs to 15 residues. CDR1 ENHRY and CDR2 SYGVKD come from the germline V gene. The CDR3, as DNA: TGTGCCATCAGGGGGGCCGGGACTAGCGTCGGCGAGCAGTACTTC. This gives the protein CAIRGAGTSVGEQYF.

The rearrangement joins TRBV7-2 to TRBJ2-5, with TRBD1 matching 7 bases. CDR3 length equals 15 residues. Germline loops: CDR1 SGHTA, CDR2 FQGNSA. Losses at the gene ends were 3 bases for V and 10 bases for J; bases not matched to a gene: 14. The CDR3 sequence is CASSLTGTPPLHQYF. DNA for the CDR3: TGTGCCAGCAGCTTGACAGGGACCCCTCCACTCCACCAGTACTTC. Looking up the rest from reference TRBV7-2 and TRBJ2-5 gives the full variable domain: GAGVSQSPSNKVTEKGKDVELRCDPISGHTALYWYRQSLGQGLEFLIYFQGNSAPDKSGLPSDRFSAERTGGSVSTLTIQRTQQEDSAVYLCASSLTGTPPLHQYFGPGTRLLVL.

The V call is TRBV7-9, the J call TRBJ2-5; the match to TRBD2 covers 9 bases. Germline V gene data show CDR1 as SEHNR and CDR2 as FQNEAQ (reference sequence). V gave up 3 bases and J gave up 5 bases; unmatched junction bases: 4. The CDR3 extends over 14 amino acids. CDR3: CASSFSGSWETQYF. The DNA for the CDR3 is TGTGCCAGCAGCTTTAGCGGGAGTTGGGAGACCCAGTACTTC.

The chain joins TRBV5-1 to TRBJ2-2; possibly TRBD2 for D (5 bases). V lost 1 base, J lost 7 bases, and 14 bases lay in between. Germline assignment: CDR1 SGHRS and CDR2 YFSETQ. This CDR3 has 15 amino acids. DNA for the CDR3: TGCGCCAGCAGCTTGTTTGCGGGTTCGGACGGGGAGCTGTTTTTT. It translates to CASSLFAGSDGELFF.

V gene TRBV4-2 combines with J gene TRBJ2-1, with TRBD1 as a possible D gene (5 bases). V lost 2 bases and J 7 bases, leaving 12 bases between the germline ends. The CDR3 consists of 14 residues. Germline loops: CDR1 LGHNA, CDR2 YNFKEQ. CDR3 loop: CASSQRGVVNEQFF. The CDR3 DNA follows: TGTGCCAGCAGCCAAAGGGGTGTCGTAAATGAGCAGTTCTTC.

This sequence joins TRBV4-1 and TRBJ2-3; 12 positions match TRBD1. The germline V gene has CDR1 MGHRA and CDR2 YSYEKL. The CDR3 has 17 amino acids. Germline trimming cut 1 base from V and 4 bases from J; bases unmatched to any gene: 6. This CDR3 reads CASSQGGGTGGADTQYF. CDR3 bases: TGCGCCAGCAGCCAAGGGGGAGGGACAGGGGGCGCAGATACGCAGTATTTT.